This T cell receptor (beta chain) stems from a study of T cell responses to AZD1222 COVID-19 vaccine. Findings of the study overall: Most donors were white British, females outnumbered males, and clonal diversity was possibly underestimated. Repertoire sampling happened only post peak T cell response. Mapped onto spike, vaccine-associated CD4 TCRs spanned it and were dominant at 160-218 and 743-854.

The CDR3 spans 13 residues. Trimming shortened V by 3 bases and J by 5 bases, and 7 bases separated the two germline ends. Sequencing was performed with immunoSEQ multiplex PCR; in TCRdb, only in-frame clones are kept and a portion is missing. The profile covers about 130,000 clones, with more than 80% appearing a single time and approximately 4.4% taken by the ten largest. A word on this clone: Its specificity is not known.

This clonotype was obtained from an adult who received the AZD1222 COVID-19 vaccine. This specimen was peripheral blood, taken 28 days after the second AZD1222 dose. This chain joins TRBV12-3 or TRBV12-4 and TRBJ1-4; TRBD1 might be the D (5 bases). CDR3 coding DNA: TGTGCCAGCAGTTTCGGGGGGAATGAAAAACTGTTTTTT. Translating gives CASSFGGNEKLFF.